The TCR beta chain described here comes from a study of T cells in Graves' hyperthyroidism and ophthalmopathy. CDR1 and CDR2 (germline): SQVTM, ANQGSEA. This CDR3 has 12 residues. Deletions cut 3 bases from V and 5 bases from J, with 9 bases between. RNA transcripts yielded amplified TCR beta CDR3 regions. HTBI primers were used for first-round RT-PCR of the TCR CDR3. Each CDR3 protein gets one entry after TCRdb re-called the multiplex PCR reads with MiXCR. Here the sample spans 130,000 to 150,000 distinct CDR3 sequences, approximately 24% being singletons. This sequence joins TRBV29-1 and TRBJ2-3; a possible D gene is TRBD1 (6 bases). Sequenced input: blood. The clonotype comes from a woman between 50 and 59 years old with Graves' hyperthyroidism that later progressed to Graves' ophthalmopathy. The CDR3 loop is CSVDTGLDTQYF. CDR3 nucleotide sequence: TGCAGCGTTGACACAGGGTTAGATACGCAGTATTTT.